The present T cell receptor (beta chain) was sequenced within a study of technical replicates of blood from a few donors. V lost 3 bases to trimming and J lost 4 bases; unmatched junction nucleotides: 7. There are 15 residues in the CDR3. Germline V gene sequence: CDR1 SGHNT, CDR2 YYREEE (reference sequence). TCRdb keeps only in-frame clones here, not all; method: immunoSEQ multiplex PCR. The data show some 62,000 clones, around 90% seen once. The material sequenced was PBMCs. This chain links TRBV5-4 with TRBJ2-5; 9 nucleotides align to TRBD1. This sequence was found in a human donor in good health. Some clones in this sample may be carry-over from other donors' samples. CDR3 region: CASSSQSTGGETQYF. DNA of the CDR3: TGTGCCAGCAGCTCACAATCGACAGGGGGAGAGACCCAGTACTTC.